This TCR beta chain is from a study of spatial heterogeneity in lung cancer. Overall study context: The donor population consisted of some 67 patients with untreated, early-stage non-small cell lung cancer. Sequencing covered available follow-up PBMC samples collected a median of about two years after resection.

This clonotype has ten or more counts. The library protocol tagged each TCR cDNA with a unique molecular identifier. TCRdb re-called the 5' RACE reads with MiXCR, one entry per CDR3 protein. The repertoire holds fewer than 60,000 distinct CDR3 sequences, with around 7% as singletons. Time point: blood at routine non-recurrence follow-up after resection. Researchers sequenced whole RNA taken from tumor, nontumor lung or frozen PBMC without sorting. Germline-derived CDR1 and CDR2 are LGHDT and YNNKEL (reference sequence). Between the trimmed V and J ends, which lost 5 bases and 5 bases, there was a span of 7 bases. The CDR3 is 12 residues long.

This chain joins TRBV3-1 and TRBJ1-3; D possibly corresponds to TRBD1 (5 bases). Here the sequenced sample was PBMCs, taken at follow-up. The TCR was taken from a female donor with early-stage non-small cell lung cancer. CDR3 loop: CASSEGRNTIYF. In nucleotides, the CDR3 is TGTGCCAGCAGCGAGGGGAGAAACACCATATATTTT.